Below, one T cell receptor beta chain is given with its context. These data belong to a study of human thymus T cells. The CDR3 runs 16 residues. Per the germline V gene, CDR1 is SEHNR and CDR2 is FQNEAQ (reference sequence). The study used thymus tissue resected during corrective heart surgery. Sequencing used immunoSEQ multiplex PCR; TCRdb keeps in-frame clones, though not all of them. The data show about 120,000 clones, around 94% seen once. The chain is built from TRBV7-9 and TRBJ2-5; 7 positions match TRBD2. The end of the DNA aligns better with TRBJ2-7, so the J call may be wrong. The receptor was derived from a boy under two years old with a congenital heart defect but otherwise immunologically healthy. Sequencing input: thymus tissue. CDR3 protein: CASSLARGTGPYEQYF. CDR3 nucleotides: TGTGCCAGCAGCTTAGCGCGGGGGACGGGGCCCTACGAGCAGTACTTC.